This T cell receptor (beta chain) was recorded in a study of cytomegalovirus exposure and HLA in healthy donors. Per germline, CDR1 SGHRS and CDR2 YFSETQ. Germline trimming cut 3 bases from V and 10 bases from J; bases unmatched to any gene: 10. This CDR3 is 14 amino acids long. General study results and limits: A later analysis linked a missense variant in DCLRE1C to the trimming of TCR beta V and J genes. Rarity characterized most TCR sequences, yet some public TCRs appeared in many donors.

A word on this clone: Its antigen is unidentified.

Donors were nominally healthy when sampled, though unrecorded immune exposures were likely. Amplification used 60 Vbeta primers and 13 Jbeta primers. Assay used: immunoSEQ multiplex PCR; TCRdb lists only in-frame clones, some missing. Here the sample spans 150,000 to 170,000 clones, nearly 80% being singletons. The rearrangement links TRBV5-1 to TRBJ2-1; 7 bases match TRBD2. The TCR comes from a young man in good health and CMV-seropositive. Sequenced material: PBMCs. CDR3 protein: CASSSTWGGGEQFF. The CDR3 bases are TGCGCCAGCAGCTCGACTTGGGGGGGAGGGGAGCAGTTCTTC.